This T cell receptor beta chain was retrieved from a study of cytomegalovirus exposure and HLA in healthy donors. Healthy bone marrow donors made up the donors. Trimming took 11 bases from V and 1 from J; bases not matched to a gene: 14. This CDR3 is 16 amino acids long. CDR1 and CDR2 (germline): ENHRY, SYGVKD. Use of 60 Vbeta and 13 Jbeta primers characterized the PCR. Sequencing was performed with immunoSEQ multiplex PCR; in TCRdb, only in-frame clones are kept and a portion is missing. The sample records some 180,000 clones, roughly 90% being singletons. The source of this sequence is a girl less than two years old in good health and CMV-seronegative. Sequenced material: PBMCs. The chain uses TRBV10-3 and TRBJ1-1; 9 positions agree with TRBD1. The CDR3 nucleotides are TGTGCCTCGTTCCCCGGACGGGGACAGGGGAACACTGAAGCTTTCTTT. Protein: CASFPGRGQGNTEAFF.